These 5 T cell receptor beta chains came from one sample sequenced in a study of blood T cells in healthy people across ages. Primers used in a second PCR of roughly 7 to 12 cycles were a sample-barcoded 5' primer and a J-beta primer mix. TCRdb ran MiXCR on the 5' RACE reads and lists one entry per CDR3 protein. The data show over 950,000 distinct CDR3 sequences, 30% to 40% seen once. The sample was blood. The receptors were sampled from a man between 18 and 29 years old in good health.

This clonotype was seen ten or more times. J is TRBJ2-5 and V is TRBV11-1; 8 positions agree with TRBD1. The DNA end favors TRBJ2-7, so the J call may be wrong. CDR1 and CDR2 from the germline V gene are SGHAT and FQDESV (reference sequence). CDR3 length: 13 amino acids. CDR3 bases: TGTGCCAGCAGCTTCGGGACAGGCGACGAGCAGTACTTC. Protein: CASSFGTGDEQYF.

This clonotype was counted only a few times. The chain carries TRBV24-1 and TRBJ2-3; the D is unclear. The V and J ends lost 5 bases and 4 bases respectively, with 9 bases between them. Germline CDR1 and CDR2: KGHDR and SFDVKD. The CDR3 extends over 13 amino acids. In nucleotides, the CDR3 is TGTGCCACCAGTGGGGCTGGAGCAGATACGCAGTATTTT. Protein sequence: CATSGAGADTQYF.

This chain connects TRBV29-1 to TRBJ1-3, with D unclear. Germline V gene lookup returns CDR1 SQVTM and CDR2 ANQGSEA. The CDR3 loop spans 14 amino acids. Deletions cut 3 bases from V and 2 bases from J, with 11 bases between. The CDR3: CSVDPGVTGNTIYF. In DNA, the CDR3 is TGCAGCGTTGATCCCGGGGTTACTGGAAACACCATATATTTT.

The V and J genes are TRBV19 and TRBJ1-2, with unresolved D. CDR3 length equals 12 residues. V lost 1 base to trimming and J lost 6 bases, with 6 bases between them. Germline V CDR1 and CDR2: LNHDA, SQIVND (reference sequence). CDR3 nucleotide sequence: TGTGCCAGTAGTATAGGAGGTCATGGCTACACCTTC. It encodes CASSIGGHGYTF.

The sample holds a few counts of this clonotype. The chain links TRBV11-1 to TRBJ2-1; TRBD2 is a possible D gene (5 bases). Germline V lookup: CDR1 SGHAT, CDR2 FQDESV (reference sequence). The CDR3 is made up of 15 amino acids. The ends were cut back, 5 bases at V and 0 bases at J, with 11 bases in the middle. The CDR3 spells CASSRSGSSYNEQFF. In DNA, the CDR3 is TGTGCCAGCAGCCGAAGCGGTAGCTCCTACAATGAGCAGTTCTTC.